One and the same sample provided the 18 T cell receptor beta chains below, sequenced in a study of T-cell reconstitution after alpha-beta-depleted transplantation in children. Researchers prepared the TCRbeta library using unique molecular identifiers, the study reports. TCRdb re-analysed the PCR reads in MiXCR, keeping a single row per CDR3 protein. The table has fewer than 750,000 distinct CDR3 sequences, 23% seen once. Sample: PBMCs, mostly from graft donor cells, taken 360 days after TCRalphabeta/CD19-depleted stem cell transplant. The receptor set was obtained from a boy younger than two who had a stem cell transplant for acute myeloid leukemia, so the T cells may come from the graft donor.

In this sample, this clonotype turned up many times. The V and J genes are TRBV3-1 and TRBJ2-4; 12 bases map to TRBD2. Germline V lookup: CDR1 LGHDT, CDR2 YNNKEL (reference sequence). Losses at the gene ends were 4 bases for V and 6 bases for J; bases not matched to a gene: 4. The length of the CDR3 is 15 residues. DNA for the CDR3: TGTGCCAGCAGCCCTAGCGGGGGGGCCGCAAACATTCAGTACTTC. This encodes CASSPSGGAANIQYF.

The J gene is TRBJ2-7, the V gene TRBV12-3 or TRBV12-4; no definite D call. The CDR3 is made up of 12 amino acids. Trimming pared 2 bases from V and 3 bases from J, leaving 5 bases between. DNA of the CDR3: TGTGCCAGCAGTTTAAAAGTCTACGAGCAGTACTTC. Translation gives CASSLKVYEQYF.

This clonotype was observed a single time. The J gene is TRBJ1-5, the V gene TRBV11-2; TRBD1 aligns across 7 bases. V shed 2 bases, J shed 3 bases, and the junction held 13 bases outside the gene matches. This CDR3 comprises 18 residues. Germline lookup yields CDR1 SGHAT and CDR2 FQNNGV. The CDR3 spells CASSLTYRTGYFNQPQHF. The CDR3 coding sequence is TGTGCCAGCAGCTTAACTTACAGGACAGGCTACTTCAATCAGCCCCAGCATTTT.

The chain joins TRBV29-1 to TRBJ1-2, with D maybe TRBD1 (6 bases). CDR3 size: 15 residues. Trimming pared 3 bases from V and 4 bases from J, leaving 18 bases between. The germline V gene encodes CDR1 SQVTM and CDR2 ANQGSEA. Here the CDR3 DNA reads TGCAGCGTTGATGATAGGCGTGGAGGGGGCTATGGCTACACCTTC. It specifies CSVDDRRGGGYGYTF.

The V gene is TRBV12-3 or TRBV12-4, the J gene TRBJ1-2; no clear D. V was clipped by 3 bases and J by 5 bases, with 10 bases between them. CDR3 length: 13 residues. The CDR3 sequence is CASSFRAGYGYTF. The DNA for the CDR3 is TGTGCCAGCAGTTTTCGGGCCGGGTATGGCTACACCTTC.

This clonotype was found many times. The chain employs TRBV20-1 and TRBJ1-2, with D tentatively TRBD1 (6 bases). Germline V gene lookup returns CDR1 DFQATT and CDR2 SNEGSKA (reference sequence). The CDR3 totals 14 residues. Trimming pared 5 bases from V and 1 base from J, leaving 14 bases between. The CDR3 sequence: CSAVGAAINYGYTF. The CDR3 nucleotides read TGCAGTGCTGTGGGGGCAGCGATTAACTATGGCTACACCTTC.

This clonotype was found many times. V is TRBV12-3 or TRBV12-4 and J is TRBJ2-5; tentative D call: TRBD1 (6 bases). The CDR3 has 13 amino acids. Trimming pared 6 bases from V and 1 base from J, leaving 9 bases between. The CDR3 sequence: CASRRTAQETQYF. The DNA for the CDR3 is TGTGCCAGCAGACGGACAGCCCAAGAGACCCAGTACTTC.

The chain links TRBV6-1 to TRBJ2-2; either TRBD1 or TRBD2 may supply D (6 bases each). Deletions cut 4 bases from V and 3 bases from J, with 15 bases between. The CDR3 covers 16 residues. Germline V gene lookup returns CDR1 MNHNS and CDR2 SASEGT. CDR3 sequence: CASSVKRGADTGELFF. DNA for the CDR3: TGTGCCAGCAGTGTGAAGAGGGGGGCCGACACCGGGGAGCTGTTTTTT.

V usage is TRBV5-1 and J usage is TRBJ2-5; a possible D gene is TRBD1 (5 bases). The V gene lost 4 bases and the J gene lost 2 bases, with 15 bases spanning the gap. This CDR3 spans 15 amino acids. Germline-derived CDR1 and CDR2 are SGHRS and YFSETQ. The CDR3 nucleotides are TGCGCCAGCAGCGCCGAAAGGGCAGGGCAAGAGACCCAGTACTTC. It yields the protein CASSAERAGQETQYF.

The rearrangement links TRBV12-3 or TRBV12-4 to TRBJ2-5, with D perhaps matching TRBD2 (7 bases). Trimming removed 3 bases from V and 3 bases from J, with 20 bases in between. The CDR3 sequence is 17 residues long. CDR3 nucleotides: TGTGCCAGCAGTTTCATGCGGGGGCCCACAATAGAAGAGACCCAGTACTTC. This codes for CASSFMRGPTIEETQYF.

This chain connects TRBV25-1 to TRBJ1-4; D uncertain. Germline V gene sequence: CDR1 MGHDK, CDR2 SYGVNS. The CDR3 is 13 residues long. V gave up 6 bases and J gave up 8 bases, with 13 bases separating them. CDR3 amino acids: CASSPWGNEKLFF. CDR3 sequence (DNA): TGTGCCAGCAGCCCTTGGGGAAACGAAAAACTGTTTTTT.

The sample holds many counts of this clonotype. The chain uses TRBV2 and TRBJ2-2; 8 bases agree with TRBD1. In germline, CDR1 is SNHLY, CDR2 FYNNEI. The CDR3 is 14 residues long. V gave up 6 bases and J gave up 3 bases; unmatched junction bases: 3. Here the CDR3 reads CASSVDRDTGELFF. For the CDR3, the DNA is TGTGCCAGCAGCGTGGACAGGGACACCGGGGAGCTGTTTTTT.

This clonotype came up a few times. This sequence joins TRBV20-1 and TRBJ2-1; D is unresolved. Germline CDR1 DFQATT, CDR2 SNEGSKA (reference sequence). The CDR3 is 15 amino acids. Trimming took 2 bases from V and 0 from J, leaving 11 bases between them. The CDR3, as DNA: TGCAGTGCTAGATTGTCAGAGCGCTCCTACAATGAGCAGTTCTTC. Protein: CSARLSERSYNEQFF.

This chain connects TRBV20-1 to TRBJ2-3; 9 bases line up with TRBD2. Per germline, CDR1 DFQATT and CDR2 SNEGSKA (reference sequence). This CDR3 has 14 amino acids. The V gene end was trimmed by 5 bases and the J gene end by 3 bases; junction bases not matched to a gene: 6. CDR3 nucleotides: TGCAGTGCTGGACGGCGGGGGGGAACAGATACGCAGTATTTT. It specifies CSAGRRGGTDTQYF.

The chain is built from TRBV6-2 or TRBV6-3 and TRBJ2-2; the D is unclear. The CDR3 covers 13 residues. Germline assignment: CDR1 MNHEY and CDR2 SVGEGT. V was trimmed by 2 bases and J by 7 bases, leaving 8 bases between them. The CDR3 DNA reads as TGTGCCAGCAGTTACCCCCGGGTCGGGGAGCTGTTTTTT. It specifies CASSYPRVGELFF.

This clonotype was counted between two and nine times. This sequence joins TRBV6-2 or TRBV6-3 and TRBJ2-7; 9 bases map to TRBD2. V shed 6 bases and J 4 bases; nucleotides not matched to a gene: 10. The CDR3 length is 15 residues. Germline loops: CDR1 MNHEY, CDR2 SVGEGT. The CDR3 DNA reads TGTGCCAGCAGACCTTTCAGCGGGGGGATTTACGAGCAGTACTTC. Its protein product is CASRPFSGGIYEQYF.

The rearrangement links TRBV10-3 to TRBJ2-1; 10 nucleotides line up with TRBD1. The J segment lost 7 bases and the V segment lost 3 bases, leaving 6 bases of the junction unmatched. This CDR3 has 15 residues. The germline CDR1 and CDR2 sequences are ENHRY and SYGVKD. CDR3 in DNA: TGTGCCATCAGTGACCGGGACAGGGGAGGAAATGAGCAGTTCTTC. This codes for CAISDRDRGGNEQFF.

There are a few counts of this clonotype. The chain carries TRBV5-1 and TRBJ2-6; D gene ambiguous. CDR3 length equals 17 residues. V shed 2 bases and J shed 0 bases, with 12 bases lying between them. Germline V gene sequence: CDR1 SGHRS, CDR2 YFSETQ. DNA of the CDR3: TGCGCCAGCAGCTTAGGGCCTATCAGCTCTGGGGCCAACGTCCTGACTTTC. Translating it yields CASSLGPISSGANVLTF.